These T cell receptor beta chains were read from a single sample in a study of cytomegalovirus exposure and HLA in healthy donors. Assay used: immunoSEQ multiplex PCR; TCRdb lists only in-frame clones, some missing. This table has around 140,000 clones, 76% appearing once. The specimen was PBMCs. The origin of the receptors is a man aged 35-49 years in good health and CMV-seronegative. Both conserved end residues are part of each CDR3. Each record gives: CDR3 protein, V gene, clone size. The size field is filled for only some rows; it gives once, few, many or a size class.

CASSEAWSSYEQYF | TRBV2 | .
CASSPDRGGYEQYF | TRBV18 | few
CASSLGGGELYEQYF | TRBV28 | .
CASGWTGGYDEQFF | TRBV6-5 | .
CASSLPGGTYEQYF | TRBV23-1 | .
CAISTDRPYEQYF | TRBV10-3 | .
CASSLVGSKETQYF | TRBV5-6 | .
CASSPSGVSSYEQYF | TRBV5-4 | .
CASSQDTGDYEQYF | TRBV4-1 | .
CASSESAGGRGDTQYF | TRBV25-1 | .
CASSPRGTSGRNQGPYNEQFF | TRBV4-2 | .
CASSIQVLWEKLFF | TRBV19 | .
CAISNSGDASYEQYF | TRBV10-3 | .
CASSQDRLAGGDYEQYF | TRBV4-3 | .
CASSLRDRSSGANVLTF | TRBV28 | .
CASSFGTSGGAPDTQYF | TRBV5-4 | .
CASSRAGGQRTEAFF | TRBV5-4 | .
CSGTSGNEQYF | TRBV29-1 | .
CASTQGQVFTDTQYF | TRBV5-1 | .
CASRQGQETQYF | TRBV5-6 | .
CASSEGTGASYEQYF | TRBV9 | .
CASSLETNRGLNIQYF | TRBV7-2 | .
CASSLESRGEKLFF | TRBV5-1 | .
CASSSGQGIETQYF | TRBV5-4 | few
CASSSRPTSPPNTGELFF | TRBV7-3 | .
CAISRGQGASGETQYF | TRBV10-3 | .
CASSYSNQGDTEAFF | TRBV6-5 | .
CAWGAGIDQPQHF | TRBV30 | few
CSVGESGANVLTF | TRBV29-1 | once
CASSYVYNTDTQYF | TRBV6-6 | few
CSVEGTTSGGEQYF | TRBV29-1 | .
CASSFRTGVVGNTIYF | TRBV11-2 | .
CASSPYSNQPQHF | TRBV5-1 | .
CASRTPSGSSDNEQFF | TRBV5-1 | .
CAWSSTAVSGNTIYF | TRBV30 | .
CAADNRGIAKNIQYF | TRBV2 | .
CASSPPTDGELFF | TRBV9 | .
CASSSREVRATEQYF | TRBV21-1 | .
CASSLSRGRAYEQYF | TRBV11-2 | .
CASSTTGGNEQFF | TRBV5-1 | .
CASSIAADTEAFF | TRBV7-3 | .
CASSSFTGTGYYEQYF | TRBV7-8 | .
CASTPTSAFSYEQYF | TRBV19 | .
CASTPTLGVEETQYF | TRBV11-2 | .
CASSLDRVNEKLFF | TRBV11-2 | .
CAWSVKGDQPQHF | TRBV30 | .
CASSPHGTTKAEQYF | TRBV28 | .